This entry lists 21 T cell receptor beta chains sequenced from one sample in a study of T cell responses to AZD1222 COVID-19 vaccine. Sequencing was performed with immunoSEQ multiplex PCR; in TCRdb, only in-frame clones are kept and a portion is missing. The table includes fewer than 85,000 clones, 87% detected once. The sequencing here drew on peripheral blood, taken 28 days after the second AZD1222 dose. Source of these receptors: an adult who received the AZD1222 COVID-19 vaccine.

The chain combines TRBV4-1 with TRBJ2-7, with 8 positions matching TRBD2. V gave up 0 bases and J gave up 4 bases; unmatched junction bases: 8. CDR1 MGHRA and CDR2 YSYEKL come from the germline V gene. The CDR3 runs to 16 residues. CDR3 amino acids: CASSQDPVTSAYEQYF. In DNA, the CDR3 is TGCGCCAGCAGCCAAGATCCGGTGACTAGCGCTTACGAGCAGTACTTC.

This sequence joins TRBV7-3 and TRBJ2-2; TRBD1 or TRBD2 may be the D gene (5 bases each). V gave up 2 bases and J gave up 4 bases, with 11 bases separating them. Germline values: CDR1 SGHTA, CDR2 FQGTGA. This CDR3 comprises 15 residues. The CDR3 DNA sequence: TGTGCCAGCAGCTTATCGGGACCGGTCACCGGGGAGCTGTTTTTT. The encoded protein is CASSLSGPVTGELFF.

V and J are TRBV9 and TRBJ1-3; 12 bases line up with TRBD1. The germline V gene encodes CDR1 SGDLS and CDR2 YYNGEE. After removal of 4 bases from V and 4 bases from J, the junction contained 6 bases not matched to a gene. This CDR3 is 16 amino acids long. The CDR3 DNA sequence: TGTGCCAGCAGCTCGGGACAGGGGGCTGAAGGAAACACCATATATTTT. Translating gives CASSSGQGAEGNTIYF.

This sequence joins TRBV7-2 and TRBJ2-1; 8 bases match TRBD2. Germline V gives CDR1 SGHTA, CDR2 FQGNSA. This CDR3 contains 15 residues. Trimming cost V 1 base and J 6 bases; bases outside gene matches: 5. In DNA, the CDR3 is TGTGCCAGCAGCTTAGGCCTAGCGGGTAGCAATGAGCAGTTCTTC. Its translation is CASSLGLAGSNEQFF. Combining the CDR3 with reference TRBV7-2 and TRBJ2-1 gives the whole variable domain GAGVSQSPSNKVTEKGKDVELRCDPISGHTALYWYRQSLGQGLEFLIYFQGNSAPDKSGLPSDRFSAERTGGSVSTLTIQRTQQEDSAVYLCASSLGLAGSNEQFFGPGTRLTVL.

The J gene is TRBJ1-6, the V gene TRBV2, with no clear D. Germline V gene lookup returns CDR1 SNHLY and CDR2 FYNNEI. Trimming took off 10 bases at V and 2 bases at J, with 15 bases between the two ends. The CDR3 spans 15 residues. This CDR3 is CANQRRSTYNSPLHF. The CDR3 coding sequence is TGTGCCAATCAAAGGCGGTCCACCTATAATTCACCCCTCCACTTT.

The rearrangement links TRBV30 to TRBJ1-2; no definite D call. Per germline, CDR1 GTSNPN and CDR2 SVGIG (reference sequence). The CDR3 covers 12 residues. Trimming left V 4 bases short and J 3 bases short, with 9 bases between. Written as DNA, the CDR3 is TGTGCCTGGACTGCAGGCTACTATGGCTACACCTTC. Translated, it gives CAWTAGYYGYTF. Combining the CDR3 with reference TRBV30 and TRBJ1-2 gives the whole variable domain SQTIHQWPATLVQPVGSPLSLECTVEGTSNPNLYWYRQAAGRGLQLLFYSVGIGQISSEVPQNLSASRPQDRQFILSSKKLLLSDSGFYLCAWTAGYYGYTFGSGTRLTVV.

In this sample, this clone turned up once. The rearrangement links TRBV15 to TRBJ1-3; TRBD1 aligns across 7 bases. Germline V CDR1 and CDR2: LNHNV, YYDKDF (reference sequence). With 3 bases clipped from V and 3 bases from J, the junction kept 5 bases outside the gene matches. The CDR3 runs to 15 residues. The CDR3 DNA sequence: TGTGCCACCAGCAGGCGACAGGGTAATGGAAACACCATATATTTT. Translated, it gives CATSRRQGNGNTIYF. The whole variable domain, remainder taken from reference TRBV15 and TRBJ1-3, is DAMVIQNPRYQVTQFGKPVTLSCSQTLNHNVMYWYQQKSSQAPKLLFHYYDKDFNNEADTPDNFQSRRPNTSFCFLDIRSPGLGDTAMYLCATSRRQGNGNTIYFGEGSWLTVV.

The V call is TRBV7-3, the J call TRBJ2-7; D unclear. The ends were cut back, 5 bases at V and 0 bases at J, with 14 bases in the middle. CDR1 is SGHTA, CDR2 FQGTGA, per germline. The CDR3 is made up of 15 amino acids. CDR3 in amino acids: CASSPHASSSYEQYF. The CDR3 nucleotides are TGTGCCAGCAGCCCCCACGCTTCGAGCTCCTACGAGCAGTACTTC.

The chain is built from TRBV3-1 (or the pseudogene TRBV3-2) and TRBJ2-3; D gene ambiguous. V was pared by 4 bases and J by 4 bases, with 12 bases between. Germline values: CDR1 LGHDT, CDR2 YNNKEL (reference sequence). The CDR3 length is 14 residues. The CDR3 loop is CASSRTIPPDTQYF. CDR3 DNA: TGTGCCAGCAGCCGAACAATTCCCCCAGATACGCAGTATTTT.

The rearrangement links TRBV4-3 to TRBJ2-1; 8 bases map to TRBD2. The ends lost 1 base at V and 9 bases at J; junction bases unmatched: 8. CDR1 and CDR2 (germline): LGHNA, YSLEER. This CDR3 is built from 15 residues. The CDR3 coding sequence is TGCGCCAGCAGCCAAGTCTTCGGGAGGGCCGTTGAGCAGTTCTTC. Translation gives CASSQVFGRAVEQFF.

This chain joins TRBV6-1 and TRBJ2-5, with D possibly matching TRBD2 (5 bases). Trimming shortened V by 3 bases and J by 2 bases, and 10 bases separated the two germline ends. The germline gives CDR1 MNHNS, CDR2 SASEGT. This CDR3 comprises 14 residues. CDR3 sequence (DNA): TGTGCCAGCAGTGAGGGTAGCGCACAAGAGACCCAGTACTTC. Protein product: CASSEGSAQETQYF.

This chain uses TRBV5-8 with TRBJ2-3; no reliable D call. V lost 0 bases to trimming and J lost 2 bases, with 13 bases between them. The CDR3 covers 16 residues. Germline V CDR1 and CDR2: SGHTS, YDEGEE. CDR3 DNA: TGTGCCAGCAGCTTGGGGTTGGGCGAGTACACAGATACGCAGTATTTT. This gives the protein CASSLGLGEYTDTQYF.

This clone was seen once. The CDR3 nucleotides are TGTGCCAGTAGCGCTCCGGGACAGCACCCAAACACTGAAGCTTTCTTT. It codes for CASSAPGQHPNTEAFF. The chain uses TRBV19 and TRBJ1-1, with 7 bases fitting TRBD1. Trimming removed 6 bases from V and 2 bases from J; junction bases left unmatched: 12. Germline CDR1 LNHDA, CDR2 SQIVND (reference sequence). CDR3 length equals 16 residues.

The V gene is TRBV6-2 or TRBV6-3, the J gene TRBJ2-1, with 7 bases aligning to TRBD2. This CDR3 has 15 residues. From germline, CDR1 is MNHEY and CDR2 SVGEGT. Germline trimming cut 0 bases from V and 9 bases from J; bases unmatched to any gene: 8. CDR3 region: CASSYSFSGRGEQFF. CDR3 DNA: TGTGCCAGCAGTTACTCCTTTTCAGGGAGGGGTGAGCAGTTCTTC.

The chain links TRBV5-6 to TRBJ2-7; maybe TRBD1 (5 bases). The germline V gene has CDR1 SGHDT and CDR2 YYEEEE. The CDR3 sequence is 14 residues long. V lost 4 bases and J lost 3, with 14 bases in between. CDR3 protein: CASSRRQWIYEQYF. The CDR3 DNA follows: TGTGCCAGCAGCCGGCGACAGTGGATCTACGAGCAGTACTTC.

CDR3 DNA sequence: TGTGCCAGCAGCCACTTCAGACTAGCGGGATGGTCTCAAGAGCAGTTCTTC. Translating it yields CASSHFRLAGWSQEQFF. The chain carries TRBV14 and TRBJ2-1; 11 positions agree with TRBD2. The CDR3 consists of 17 residues. J was trimmed by 10 bases and V by 3 bases; bases with no gene match: 14. Germline V gene data show CDR1 as SGHDN and CDR2 as FVKESK.

The J gene is TRBJ1-2, the V gene TRBV3-1 (or the pseudogene TRBV3-2), with 10 bases lining up with TRBD1. Germline V CDR1 and CDR2: LGHDT, YNNKEL (reference sequence). There are 14 residues in the CDR3. V dropped 2 bases and J dropped 6; count of bases not matched to a gene: 3. CDR3 residues: CASSQMTGGDGYTF. DNA for the CDR3: TGTGCCAGCAGCCAAATGACAGGGGGCGATGGCTACACCTTC.

The CDR3 region is CASSYSSGPNTDTQYF. In nucleotides, the CDR3 is TGTGCCAGCAGTTACTCATCTGGACCAAACACAGATACGCAGTATTTT. The rearrangement links TRBV6-5 to TRBJ2-3, with D uncertain. Germline CDR1 and CDR2: MNHEY and SVGAGI. Deletions cut 0 bases from V and 2 bases from J, with 12 bases between. The CDR3 runs 16 residues.

V and J are TRBV2 and TRBJ2-7, with D tentatively TRBD2 (6 bases). Deletions cut 5 bases from V and 3 bases from J, with 14 bases between. CDR1 is SNHLY and CDR2 is FYNNEI in the germline V gene. This CDR3 is 14 amino acids long. CDR3 loop: CASSKGLINYEQYF. The CDR3 DNA reads TGTGCCAGCAGTAAGGGACTGATCAACTACGAGCAGTACTTC.

J is TRBJ2-5 and V is TRBV2; possibly TRBD2 for D (6 bases). V lost 6 bases to trimming and J lost 7 bases, with 9 bases between them. This CDR3 has 11 residues. The germline CDR1 and CDR2 sequences are SNHLY and FYNNEI. The CDR3, as DNA: TGTGCCAGCAGGGACTACGGGACCCAGTACTTC. This sequence encodes CASRDYGTQYF.

For this clone: At one of its ends the junction is not consistent with the germline gene, which may arise from a read error. The V gene is TRBV14, the J gene TRBJ2-1; tentatively, D is TRBD2 (6 bases). The germline gives CDR1 SGHDN, CDR2 FVKESK. The CDR3 extends over 13 amino acids. CDR3 sequence reads: CASSQEELAERFF. The CDR3 coding sequence is TGTGCCAGCAGCCAAGAAGAACTAGCAGAGCGGTTCTTC.